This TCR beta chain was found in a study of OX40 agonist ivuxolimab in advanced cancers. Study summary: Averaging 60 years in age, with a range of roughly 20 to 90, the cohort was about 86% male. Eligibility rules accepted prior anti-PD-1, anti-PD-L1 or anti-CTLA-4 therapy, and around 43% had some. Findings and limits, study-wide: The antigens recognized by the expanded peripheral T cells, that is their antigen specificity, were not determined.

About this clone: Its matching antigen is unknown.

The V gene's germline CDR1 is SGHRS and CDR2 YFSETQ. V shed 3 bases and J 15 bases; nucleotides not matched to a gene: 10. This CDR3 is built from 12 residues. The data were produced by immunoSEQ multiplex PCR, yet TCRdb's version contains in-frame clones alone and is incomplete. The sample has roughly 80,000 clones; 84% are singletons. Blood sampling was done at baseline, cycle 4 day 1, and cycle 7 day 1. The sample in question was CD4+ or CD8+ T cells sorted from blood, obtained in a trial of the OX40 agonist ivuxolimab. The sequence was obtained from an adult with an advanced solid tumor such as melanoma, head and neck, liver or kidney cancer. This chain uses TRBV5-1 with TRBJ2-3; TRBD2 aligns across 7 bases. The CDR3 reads CASSSGLDRCYF. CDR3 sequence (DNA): TGCGCCAGCAGCTCCGGACTAGATCGTTGTTATTTT.